In its sample, the clone carrying this T cell receptor beta chain was seen once. Its antigen remains unknown. The sample belongs to a study of post-analysis software for immune sequencing data. Unique molecular identifiers were carried by the TCR beta cDNA libraries. TCRdb independently ran MiXCR on the PCR reads; one entry per CDR3 protein. Of approximately 350,000 distinct CDR3 sequences in the sample, roughly 35% were seen once. The CDR3 runs 15 residues. The V gene end was trimmed by 3 bases and the J gene end by 0 bases; junction bases not matched to a gene: 2. Regarding the study as a whole: TRBV5-6, TRBV5-1 and TRBV20-1 were among five TRBV segments more frequent in patients than controls. By F measure, samples from a shared preparation batch strongly co-clustered.

The chain carries TRBV12-3 or TRBV12-4 and TRBJ2-7, with 10 bases identical to TRBD2. Sequencing was carried out using blood. The clonotype comes from a girl aged 10-17 years with multiple sclerosis. CDR3 sequence reads: CASSFLAGASYEQYF. CDR3 bases: TGTGCCAGCAGTTTCCTAGCGGGGGCCTCCTACGAGCAGTACTTC.